This TCR beta chain was found in a study of T-cell memory formation after mild COVID-19. TCRdb independently ran MiXCR on the 5' RACE reads; one entry per CDR3 protein. The sample lists 150,000 or so distinct CDR3 sequences, roughly 15% occurring once. This clonotype was counted only a few times. This TCR was recovered from an adult woman who had mild COVID-19 (a few samples of this study predate the infection). Cell type and time point are not known. Material for sequencing was PBMCs or a T cell subset sorted from them (not recorded which).

In DNA, the CDR3 is TGCAGTGCTAGAGACAGAAATAAGGCATATAATTCACCCCTCCACTTT. This sequence encodes CSARDRNKAYNSPLHF. The rearrangement links TRBV20-1 to TRBJ1-6; D remains unclear. Germline V gene data show CDR1 as DFQATT and CDR2 as SNEGSKA (reference sequence). There are 16 residues in the CDR3. Trimming removed 0 bases from V and 4 bases from J, with 13 bases in between.